This passage covers 30 T cell receptor beta chains from one sample sequenced in a study of T cells in localized non-small cell lung cancer. TCRdb's table, derived via immunoSEQ multiplex PCR, lists solely in-frame clones and lacks some. The sample lists 45,000 to 60,000 clones, approximately 82% occurring once. The sample here was peripheral blood, taken before any cancer treatment. Receptors originate from a female donor aged 60 or older with stage II squamous cell lung carcinoma.

This clone was recorded once. The V call is TRBV9, the J call TRBJ1-4; D might be TRBD1 (5 bases). Germline loops: CDR1 SGDLS, CDR2 YYNGEE. The CDR3 totals 17 residues. V was cut by 3 bases and J by 2 bases, with 17 bases left in between. This CDR3 reads CASSAGRGKVTNEKLFF. The CDR3 DNA sequence: TGTGCCAGCAGCGCCGGACGGGGGAAGGTTACTAATGAAAAACTGTTTTTT.

The chain couples TRBV27 to TRBJ2-5; D is perhaps TRBD2 (5 bases). This CDR3 has 14 amino acids. The V end lost 8 bases, the J end lost 2 bases, and 15 bases lay between the germline ends. Per the germline V gene, CDR1 is MNHEY and CDR2 is SMNVEV (reference sequence). The CDR3: CASGLLGRQETQYF. The DNA of the CDR3 is TGTGCCAGCGGACTTTTAGGGCGGCAAGAGACCCAGTACTTC.

The CDR3 protein is CASTLGHLDQPQHF. DNA of the CDR3: TGTGCCAGCACCCTAGGACACCTTGATCAGCCCCAGCATTTT. V usage is TRBV6-5 and J usage is TRBJ1-5; D might be TRBD1 (5 bases). With 7 bases removed from V and 5 bases from J, the gap between germline ends came to 15 bases. Per the germline V gene, CDR1 is MNHEY and CDR2 is SVGAGI. The CDR3 is 14 residues long.

V and J are TRBV18 and TRBJ2-2, with D possibly being TRBD1 (6 bases). V lost 3 bases, J lost 5 bases, and 13 bases lay in between. Germline CDR1 is KGHSH and CDR2 is LQKENI. The CDR3 is 15 residues long. CDR3 amino acids: CASSPVKTGTGELFF. The CDR3 region has the DNA TGTGCCAGCTCACCGGTAAAAACAGGGACCGGGGAGCTGTTTTTT.

V gene TRBV5-1 combines with J gene TRBJ1-3, with D maybe TRBD1 (5 bases). CDR3 size: 14 residues. Germline CDR1 is SGHRS and CDR2 is YFSETQ. Trimming took off 0 bases at V and 3 bases at J, with 7 bases between the two ends. DNA of the CDR3: TGCGCCAGCAGCTTGGATCAGGGTGGAAACACCATATATTTT. This encodes CASSLDQGGNTIYF.

The chain carries TRBV9 and TRBJ2-3; TRBD1 is a possible D gene (5 bases). Per the germline V gene, CDR1 is SGDLS and CDR2 is YYNGEE. The V end was cut by 3 bases, the J end by 2 bases, with 13 bases between. The CDR3 runs 15 residues. CDR3 amino acids: CASSAITGDTDTQYF. CDR3 nucleotides: TGTGCCAGCAGCGCTATCACAGGAGACACAGATACGCAGTATTTT.

The chain employs TRBV2 and TRBJ2-7; 7 positions match TRBD1. Unmatched junction bases numbered 18, after V lost 0 bases and J lost 4 bases. CDR1 SNHLY and CDR2 FYNNEI come from the germline V gene. CDR3 length: 19 residues. This CDR3 is CASSEAIGGLGQAPYEQYF. The CDR3 DNA follows: TGTGCCAGCAGTGAAGCAATAGGAGGACTTGGACAGGCGCCATACGAGCAGTACTTC.

The chain has TRBV18 and TRBJ2-2, with 10 bases aligning to TRBD1. Germline loops: CDR1 KGHSH, CDR2 LQKENI. The CDR3 length is 16 residues. V gave up 4 bases and J gave up 2 bases; unmatched junction bases: 4. CDR3 nucleotides: TGTGCCAGCTCACTCCCGACAGGGGGCAACACCGGGGAGCTGTTTTTT. This codes for CASSLPTGGNTGELFF.

This clone was counted a single time. The genes are TRBV7-3 and TRBJ2-2; D remains ambiguous. The V gene lost 0 bases and the J gene lost 5 bases, with 13 bases spanning the gap. The CDR3 has 16 residues. CDR1 is SGHTA, CDR2 FQGTGA, per germline. The CDR3 region has the DNA TGTGCCAGCAGCTTAACTAACACCGTACGGACCGGGGAGCTGTTTTTT. Its translation: CASSLTNTVRTGELFF.

The V and J genes are TRBV5-4 and TRBJ1-2; 9 nucleotides agree with TRBD1. V lost 4 bases and J lost 4; bases outside the gene matches: 8. The CDR3 loop spans 15 amino acids. Looked up from germline, CDR1 is SGHNT and CDR2 is YYREEE (reference sequence). The DNA for the CDR3 is TGTGCCAGCAGCACAGGGGACAGGGAGGCCTATGGCTACACCTTC. Its translation: CASSTGDREAYGYTF.

The V and J genes are TRBV7-9 and TRBJ1-2; D gene uncertain. V was cut by 5 bases and J by 7 bases, with 11 bases left in between. Looked up from germline, CDR1 is SEHNR and CDR2 is FQNEAQ (reference sequence). The CDR3 runs to 12 residues. CDR3 amino acids: CASSLELGGYTF. In nucleotides, the CDR3 is TGTGCCAGCAGCCTTGAACTGGGTGGCTACACCTTC.

This chain joins TRBV19 and TRBJ1-3; 9 bases map to TRBD1. CDR1 is LNHDA, CDR2 SQIVND, per germline (reference sequence). The junction had 2 bases not matched to a gene; V was cut back by 5 bases and J by 3 bases. The CDR3 consists of 14 residues. The CDR3 sequence is CASSDRGIGNTIYF. In nucleotides, the CDR3 is TGTGCCAGTAGTGACAGGGGGATTGGAAACACCATATATTTT.

This chain connects TRBV9 to TRBJ1-1; possible D gene TRBD1, 5 bases. Germline-derived CDR1 and CDR2 are SGDLS and YYNGEE. The CDR3 has 14 amino acids. V gave up 4 bases and J gave up 1 base, with 11 bases separating them. The CDR3 DNA follows: TGTGCCAGCAGCTTAACAGGTTCGAACACTGAAGCTTTCTTT. It specifies CASSLTGSNTEAFF.

The gene calls are TRBV6-1 and TRBJ1-1, with 8 bases matching TRBD1. The junction had 8 bases not matched to a gene; V was cut back by 7 bases and J by 4 bases. The germline CDR1 and CDR2 sequences are MNHNS and SASEGT. This CDR3 comprises 14 residues. For the CDR3, the DNA is TGTGCCAGCACGTCAGGGGGCTTAGGCACTGAAGCTTTCTTT. It translates to CASTSGGLGTEAFF.

The chain employs TRBV5-4 and TRBJ2-3; D might be TRBD1 (6 bases). CDR3 length: 16 residues. The V gene's germline CDR1 is SGHNT and CDR2 YYREEE (reference sequence). Trimming shortened V by 0 bases and J by 1 base, and 12 bases separated the two germline ends. The CDR3 region is CASSLGPAGGTDTQYF. For the CDR3, the DNA is TGTGCCAGCAGCTTGGGTCCGGCAGGGGGCACAGATACGCAGTATTTT.

The chain joins TRBV6-1 to TRBJ1-2; D not certain. This CDR3 contains 11 residues. V lost 5 bases to trimming and J lost 6 bases, with 7 bases between them. From germline, CDR1 is MNHNS and CDR2 SASEGT. The CDR3, as DNA: TGTGCCAGCAGTTTGGAGGATGGCTACACCTTC. Translation: CASSLEDGYTF.

In DNA form, the CDR3 reads TGTGCCAGTAGTCCCCACAGGCCGGGACCGACATCCGCGCCCCAGCATTTT. Translation: CASSPHRPGPTSAPQHF. The genes are TRBV19 and TRBJ1-5; TRBD1 might be the D (5 bases). The V gene lost 5 bases and the J gene lost 9 bases, with 26 bases spanning the gap. Germline CDR1 is LNHDA and CDR2 is SQIVND (reference sequence). The CDR3 runs 17 residues. Full variable domain (rest looked up from reference TRBV19 and TRBJ1-5): DGGITQSPKYLFRKEGQNVTLSCEQNLNHDAMYWYRQDPGQGLRLIYYSQIVNDFQKGDIAEGYSVSREKKESFPLTVTSAQKNPTAFYLCASSPHRPGPTSAPQHFGDGTRLSIL.

The V and J genes are TRBV13 and TRBJ2-1; no clear D gene. There are 15 residues in the CDR3. V shed 0 bases and J shed 0 bases, with 6 bases lying between them. CDR1 and CDR2 from the germline V gene are PRHDT and FYEKMQ (reference sequence). The CDR3 DNA follows: TGTGCCAGCAGCTTAGGGTCGAGCTCCTACAATGAGCAGTTCTTC. Residues: CASSLGSSSYNEQFF.

This clone has more than one count but fewer than ten. The chain carries TRBV5-4 and TRBJ1-2, with 10 bases fitting TRBD1. The ends lost 6 bases at V and 2 bases at J; junction bases unmatched: 7. The CDR3 sequence is 15 residues long. Germline CDR1 reads SGHNT; CDR2 reads YYREEE (reference sequence). This CDR3 is CASTIPGQGNYGYTF. The CDR3, as DNA: TGTGCCAGCACCATCCCGGGACAGGGGAACTATGGCTACACCTTC.

The chain combines TRBV14 with TRBJ1-3; D not certain. The CDR3 extends over 14 amino acids. Trimming pared 4 bases from V and 8 bases from J, leaving 15 bases between. Germline V gives CDR1 SGHDN, CDR2 FVKESK. The CDR3 sequence: CASSRGPPRDTIYF. The CDR3 coding sequence is TGTGCCAGCAGCCGGGGTCCTCCTCGGGACACCATATATTTT.

The gene calls are TRBV10-1 and TRBJ2-7; D is unclear. Germline lookup yields CDR1 WNHNN and CDR2 SYGVQD (reference sequence). CDR3 length: 12 residues. Trimming removed 5 bases at V and 7 bases at J, with 12 bases between. The CDR3 DNA follows: TGCGCCAGCAGTTTGGGCAGCTGGGAGCAGTACTTC. This sequence encodes CASSLGSWEQYF.

The rearrangement joins TRBV7-6 to TRBJ1-3; TRBD1 matches at 10 bases. Losses at the gene ends were 5 bases for V and 2 bases for J; bases not matched to a gene: 12. The germline V gene has CDR1 SGHVS and CDR2 FNYEAQ. The length of the CDR3 is 18 residues. The CDR3 coding sequence is TGTGCCAGCAGCAAGGTACCGGGACAGGGGCAAGCTGGAAACACCATATATTTT. Encoded protein: CASSKVPGQGQAGNTIYF.

This clone was counted between two and nine times. V and J are TRBV6-5 and TRBJ1-2; tentatively, D is TRBD1 (5 bases). Germline V gene data show CDR1 as MNHEY and CDR2 as SVGAGI. V was cut by 7 bases and J by 6 bases, with 12 bases left in between. The CDR3 length is 12 residues. CDR3 protein: CASTQRGNGYTF. In DNA, the CDR3 is TGTGCCAGCACCCAAAGGGGTAATGGCTACACCTTC.

The rearrangement joins TRBV7-2 to TRBJ1-5; no reliable D call. Trimming took off 5 bases at V and 0 bases at J, with 11 bases between the two ends. Germline CDR1 reads SGHTA; CDR2 reads FQGNSA. There are 15 residues in the CDR3. CDR3 coding DNA: TGTGCCAGCAGCCCCCGTTTGGTTAGCAATCAGCCCCAGCATTTT. Translating it yields CASSPRLVSNQPQHF. The variable domain in full, with the rest retrieved from reference TRBV7-2 and TRBJ1-5, is GAGVSQSPSNKVTEKGKDVELRCDPISGHTALYWYRQSLGQGLEFLIYFQGNSAPDKSGLPSDRFSAERTGGSVSTLTIQRTQQEDSAVYLCASSPRLVSNQPQHFGDGTRLSIL.

This chain connects TRBV18 to TRBJ2-1, with D unclear. The CDR3 sequence is 15 residues long. Germline lookup yields CDR1 KGHSH and CDR2 LQKENI. V dropped 0 bases and J dropped 0 bases, with 6 bases sitting between them. The CDR3 sequence is CASSPPMSSYNEQFF. CDR3 sequence (DNA): TGTGCCAGCTCACCACCAATGAGCTCCTACAATGAGCAGTTCTTC.

V and J are TRBV12-5 and TRBJ2-7; a weak D match, TRBD1 (5 bases). Germline V lookup: CDR1 LGHNT, CDR2 FRNRAP. V lost 1 base to trimming and J lost 0 bases, with 10 bases between them. The CDR3 runs 15 residues. The CDR3 here is CASGLGGGRSYEQYF. As DNA, the CDR3 is TGTGCTAGTGGTTTGGGGGGCGGCCGCTCCTACGAGCAGTACTTC.

The chain joins TRBV27 to TRBJ2-2; D gene unclear. The CDR3 has 13 residues. The V and J ends lost 5 bases and 1 base respectively, with 5 bases between them. Germline V lookup: CDR1 MNHEY, CDR2 SMNVEV (reference sequence). The CDR3 sequence: CASSLLNTGELFF. The DNA of the CDR3 is TGTGCCAGCAGTCTGCTGAACACCGGGGAGCTGTTTTTT.

The rearrangement uses TRBV6-1 and TRBJ2-5; 12 bases match TRBD2. Germline assignment: CDR1 MNHNS and CDR2 SASEGT. V shed 0 bases, J shed 5 bases, and the junction held 4 bases outside the gene matches. The CDR3 is made up of 16 amino acids. CDR3 sequence reads: CASSEASSGGAETQYF. In nucleotides, the CDR3 is TGTGCCAGCAGTGAAGCGTCTAGCGGGGGGGCGGAGACCCAGTACTTC.

The J gene is TRBJ2-1, the V gene TRBV19, with D unresolved. The CDR3 is 15 amino acids. Trimming removed 4 bases from V and 0 bases from J, with 10 bases in between. Germline CDR1 and CDR2: LNHDA and SQIVND (reference sequence). The CDR3 loop reads CASSTDFSSYNEQFF. DNA of the CDR3: TGTGCCAGTAGTACCGACTTCAGCTCCTACAATGAGCAGTTCTTC.

J is TRBJ2-7 and V is TRBV6-6, with D perhaps being TRBD1 or TRBD2 (6 bases each). V was shortened by 7 bases and J by 5 bases, with 15 bases between the two germline ends. The germline gives CDR1 MNHNY, CDR2 SVGAGI (reference sequence). This CDR3 spans 13 amino acids. The CDR3 sequence is CASKGGEGHEQYF. In DNA form, the CDR3 reads TGTGCCAGCAAGGGGGGTGAAGGACACGAGCAGTACTTC.